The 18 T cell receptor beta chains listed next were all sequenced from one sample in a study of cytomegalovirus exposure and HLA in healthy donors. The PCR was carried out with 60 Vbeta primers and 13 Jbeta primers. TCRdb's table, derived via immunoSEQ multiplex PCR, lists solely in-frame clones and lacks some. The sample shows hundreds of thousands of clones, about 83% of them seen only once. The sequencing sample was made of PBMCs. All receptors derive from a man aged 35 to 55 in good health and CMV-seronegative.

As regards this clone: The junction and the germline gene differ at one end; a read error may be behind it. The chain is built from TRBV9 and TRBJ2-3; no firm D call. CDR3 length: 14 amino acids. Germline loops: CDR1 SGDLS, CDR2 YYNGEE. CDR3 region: CASSVVPQPDTQYF. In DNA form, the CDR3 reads TGTGCCAGCAGCGTAGTACCTCAACCAGATACGCAATATTTT.

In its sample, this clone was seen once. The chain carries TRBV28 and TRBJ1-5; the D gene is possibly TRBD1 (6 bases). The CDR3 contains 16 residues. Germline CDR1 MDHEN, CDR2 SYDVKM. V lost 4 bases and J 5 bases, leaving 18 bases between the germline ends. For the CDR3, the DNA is TGTGCCAGCAGTTCTTACCTTGGGGGCGCCGATCAGCCCCAGCATTTT. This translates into CASSSYLGGADQPQHF.

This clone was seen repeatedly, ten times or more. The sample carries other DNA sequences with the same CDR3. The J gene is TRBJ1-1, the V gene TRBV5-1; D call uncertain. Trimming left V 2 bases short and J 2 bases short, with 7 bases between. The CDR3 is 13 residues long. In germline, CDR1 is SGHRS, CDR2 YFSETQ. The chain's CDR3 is CASSLTPNTEAFF. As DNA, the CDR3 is TGCGCCAGCAGCTTAACACCTAACACTGAAGCTTTCTTT. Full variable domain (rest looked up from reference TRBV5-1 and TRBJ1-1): KAGVTQTPRYLIKTRGQQVTLSCSPISGHRSVSWYQQTPGQGLQFLFEYFSETQRNKGNFPGRFSGRQFSNSRSEMNVSTLELGDSALYLCASSLTPNTEAFFGQGTRLTVV.

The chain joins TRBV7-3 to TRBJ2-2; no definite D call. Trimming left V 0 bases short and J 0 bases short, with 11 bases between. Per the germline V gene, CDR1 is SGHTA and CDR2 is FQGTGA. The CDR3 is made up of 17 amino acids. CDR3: CASSLTYSQPNTGELFF. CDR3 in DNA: TGTGCCAGCAGCTTAACGTACTCGCAACCGAACACCGGGGAGCTGTTTTTT. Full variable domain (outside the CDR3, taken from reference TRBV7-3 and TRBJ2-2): GAGVSQTPSNKVTEKGKYVELRCDPISGHTALYWYRQSLGQGPEFLIYFQGTGAADDSGLPNDRFFAVRPEGSVSTLKIQRTERGDSAVYLCASSLTYSQPNTGELFFGEGSRLTVL.

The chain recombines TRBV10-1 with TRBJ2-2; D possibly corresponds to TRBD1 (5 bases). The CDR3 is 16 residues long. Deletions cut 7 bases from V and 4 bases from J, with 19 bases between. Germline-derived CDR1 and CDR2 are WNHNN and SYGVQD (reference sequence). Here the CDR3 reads CASTQGETDFTGELFF. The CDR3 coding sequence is TGCGCCAGCACCCAAGGAGAGACAGACTTCACCGGGGAGCTGTTTTTT.

The CDR3 here is CASSHPPGLAAEQYF. CDR3 DNA sequence: TGCGCCAGCAGCCATCCCCCGGGGCTAGCGGCCGAGCAGTACTTC. This chain connects TRBV4-1 to TRBJ2-7; 7 bases map to TRBD2. Losses at the gene ends were 3 bases for V and 6 bases for J; bases not matched to a gene: 11. The CDR3 spans 15 residues. CDR1 and CDR2 (germline): MGHRA, YSYEKL.

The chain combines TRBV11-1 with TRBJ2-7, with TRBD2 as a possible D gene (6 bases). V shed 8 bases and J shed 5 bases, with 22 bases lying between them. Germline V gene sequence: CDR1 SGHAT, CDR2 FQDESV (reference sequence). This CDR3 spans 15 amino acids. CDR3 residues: CASGRWAGGIDEQYF. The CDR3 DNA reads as TGTGCCAGCGGACGATGGGCCGGAGGGATCGACGAGCAGTACTTC.

CDR3 amino acids: CATSRDRQGNTEAFF. The CDR3 DNA follows: TGTGCCACCAGCAGAGATCGTCAGGGGAACACTGAAGCTTTCTTT. The chain employs TRBV15 and TRBJ1-1, with D maybe TRBD1 (5 bases). Trimming stripped 0 bases from V and 1 base from J, with 9 bases between. Germline CDR1 and CDR2: LNHNV and YYDKDF (reference sequence). This CDR3 region has 15 residues.

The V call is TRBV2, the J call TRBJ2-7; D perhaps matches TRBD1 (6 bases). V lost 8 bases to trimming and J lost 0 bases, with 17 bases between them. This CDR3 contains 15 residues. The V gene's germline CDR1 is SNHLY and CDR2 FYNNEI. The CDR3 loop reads CASGGQGRASYEQYF. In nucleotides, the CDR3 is TGTGCCAGCGGGGGCCAGGGCCGAGCCTCCTACGAGCAGTACTTC.

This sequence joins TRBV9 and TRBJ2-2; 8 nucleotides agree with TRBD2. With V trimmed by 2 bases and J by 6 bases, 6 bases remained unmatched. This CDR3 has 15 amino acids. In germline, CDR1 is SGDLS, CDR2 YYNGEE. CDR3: CASSVYYGGAGELFF. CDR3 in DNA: TGTGCCAGCAGCGTTTATTACGGGGGGGCCGGGGAGCTGTTTTTT. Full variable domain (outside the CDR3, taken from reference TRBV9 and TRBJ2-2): DSGVTQTPKHLITATGQRVTLRCSPRSGDLSVYWYQQSLDQGLQFLIQYYNGEERAKGNILERFSAQQFPDLHSELNLSSLELGDSALYFCASSVYYGGAGELFFGEGSRLTVL.

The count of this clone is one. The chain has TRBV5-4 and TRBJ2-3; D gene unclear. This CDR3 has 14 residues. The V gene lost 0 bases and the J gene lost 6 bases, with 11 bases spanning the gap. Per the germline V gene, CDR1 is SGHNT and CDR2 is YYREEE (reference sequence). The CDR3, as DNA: TGTGCCAGCAGCTTGGAGCTAGTGCATGATACGCAGTATTTT. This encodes CASSLELVHDTQYF.

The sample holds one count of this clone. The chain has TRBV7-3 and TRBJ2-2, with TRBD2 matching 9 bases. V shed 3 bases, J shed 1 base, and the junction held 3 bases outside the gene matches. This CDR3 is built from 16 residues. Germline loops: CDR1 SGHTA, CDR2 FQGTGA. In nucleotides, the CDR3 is TGTGCCAGCAGCTTCCAACTAGCGGGGAACACCGGGGAGCTGTTTTTT. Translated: CASSFQLAGNTGELFF. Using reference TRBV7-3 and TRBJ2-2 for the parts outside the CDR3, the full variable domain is GAGVSQTPSNKVTEKGKYVELRCDPISGHTALYWYRQSLGQGPEFLIYFQGTGAADDSGLPNDRFFAVRPEGSVSTLKIQRTERGDSAVYLCASSFQLAGNTGELFFGEGSRLTVL.

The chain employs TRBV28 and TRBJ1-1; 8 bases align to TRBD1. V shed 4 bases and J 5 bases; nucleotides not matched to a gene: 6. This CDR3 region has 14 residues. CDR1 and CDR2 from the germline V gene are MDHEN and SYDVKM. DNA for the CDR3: TGTGCCAGCAGTTCCCCAGGGGGCAGGACTGAAGCTTTCTTT. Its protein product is CASSSPGGRTEAFF.

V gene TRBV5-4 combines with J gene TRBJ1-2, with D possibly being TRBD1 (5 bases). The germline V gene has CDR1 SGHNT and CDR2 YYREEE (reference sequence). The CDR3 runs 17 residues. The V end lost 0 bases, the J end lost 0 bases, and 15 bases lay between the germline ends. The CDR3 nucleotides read TGTGCCAGCAGCTTGGTAGGCGGCGGGACTACTAACTATGGCTACACCTTC. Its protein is CASSLVGGGTTNYGYTF.

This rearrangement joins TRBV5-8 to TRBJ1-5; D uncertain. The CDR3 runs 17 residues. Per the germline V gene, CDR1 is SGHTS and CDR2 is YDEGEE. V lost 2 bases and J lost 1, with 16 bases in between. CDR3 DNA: TGTGCCAGCAGCTTCCTGGGGAGGGCGGACAGCAATCAGCCCCAGCATTTT. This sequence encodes CASSFLGRADSNQPQHF. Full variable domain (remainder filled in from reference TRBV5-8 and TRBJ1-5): EAGVTQSPTHLIKTRGQQATLRCSPISGHTSVYWYQQALGLGLQFLLWYDEGEERNRGNFPPRFSGRQFPNYSSELNVNALELEDSALYLCASSFLGRADSNQPQHFGDGTRLSIL.

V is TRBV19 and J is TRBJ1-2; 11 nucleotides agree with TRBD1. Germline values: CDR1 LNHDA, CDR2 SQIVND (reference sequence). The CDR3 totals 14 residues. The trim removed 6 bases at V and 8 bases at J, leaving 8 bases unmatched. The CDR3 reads CASSLGQGVGGYTF. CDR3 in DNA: TGTGCCAGTAGCCTGGGACAGGGGGTGGGAGGCTACACCTTC.

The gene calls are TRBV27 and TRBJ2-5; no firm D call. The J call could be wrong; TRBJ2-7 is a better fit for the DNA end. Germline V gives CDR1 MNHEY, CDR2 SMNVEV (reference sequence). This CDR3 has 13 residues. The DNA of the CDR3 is TGTGCCAGCAGTCTTCGCCCTTGGGGCGAGCAGTACTTC. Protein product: CASSLRPWGEQYF.

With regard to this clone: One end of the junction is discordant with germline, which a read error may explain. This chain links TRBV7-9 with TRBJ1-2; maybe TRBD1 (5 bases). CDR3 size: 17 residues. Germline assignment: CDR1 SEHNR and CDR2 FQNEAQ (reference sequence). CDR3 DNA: TGTTCCAGCAGCTCGGTTACAGGCCGAGGTCTTAGTTATGGCTACACCTTC. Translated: CSSSSVTGRGLSYGYTF.